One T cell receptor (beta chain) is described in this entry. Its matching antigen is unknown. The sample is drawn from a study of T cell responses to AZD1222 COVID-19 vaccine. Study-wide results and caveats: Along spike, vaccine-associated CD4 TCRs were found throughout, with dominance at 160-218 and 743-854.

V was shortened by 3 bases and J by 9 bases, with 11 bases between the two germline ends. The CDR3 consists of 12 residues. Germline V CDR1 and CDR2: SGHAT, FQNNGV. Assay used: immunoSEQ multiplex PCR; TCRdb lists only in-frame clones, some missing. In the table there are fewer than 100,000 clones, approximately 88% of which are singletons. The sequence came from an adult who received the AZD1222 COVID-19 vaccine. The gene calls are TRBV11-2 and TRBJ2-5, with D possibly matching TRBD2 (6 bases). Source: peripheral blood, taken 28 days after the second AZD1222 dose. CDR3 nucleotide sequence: TGTGCCAGCAGCTTGGACGGGACTTCCCAGTACTTC. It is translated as CASSLDGTSQYF. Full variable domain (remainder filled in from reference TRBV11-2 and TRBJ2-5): EAGVAQSPRYKIIEKRQSVAFWCNPISGHATLYWYQQILGQGPKLLIQFQNNGVVDDSQLPKDRFSAERLKGVDSTLKIQPAKLEDSAVYLCASSLDGTSQYFGPGTRLLVL.